This T cell receptor (beta chain) derives from a study of blood T cell repertoires in COVID-19. Germline values: CDR1 MNHEY, CDR2 SVGAGI. This CDR3 is built from 15 residues. The germline V and J ends were trimmed by 1 base and 3 bases, with 9 bases remaining between them. As processed by the authors: Nucleated cell number was recorded as an estimate derived from reference gene primer amplification. TCRdb's copy holds only in-frame clones and misses some; the assay was immunoSEQ multiplex PCR. D and trimming were read from the DNA, whereas the V and J calls and clone size are those reported in that table. Of approximately 130,000 clones in the sample, around 78% are singletons; the top ten hold under 14%.

The clonotype originates from a human donor in a cohort sampled during active COVID-19. The sequenced material came from peripheral blood. This chain joins TRBV6-5 and TRBJ2-2, with D uncertain. Here the CDR3 reads CASSYYRGDTGELFF. The CDR3, as DNA: TGTGCCAGCAGTTACTACCGAGGCGACACCGGGGAGCTGTTTTTT.